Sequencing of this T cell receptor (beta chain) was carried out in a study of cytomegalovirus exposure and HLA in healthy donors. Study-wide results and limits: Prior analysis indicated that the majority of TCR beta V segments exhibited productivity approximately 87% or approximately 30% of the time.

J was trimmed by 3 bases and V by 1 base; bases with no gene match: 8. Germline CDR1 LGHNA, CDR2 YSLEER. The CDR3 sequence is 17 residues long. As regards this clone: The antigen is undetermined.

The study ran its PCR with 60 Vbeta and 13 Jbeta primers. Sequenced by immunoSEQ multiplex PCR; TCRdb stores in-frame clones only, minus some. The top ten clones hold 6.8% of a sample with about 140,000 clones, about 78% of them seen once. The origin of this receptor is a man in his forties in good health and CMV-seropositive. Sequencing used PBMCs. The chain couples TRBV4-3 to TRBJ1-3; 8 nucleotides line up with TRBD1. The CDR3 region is CASSQVLAGGFGNTIYF. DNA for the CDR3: TGCGCCAGCAGCCAAGTTCTGGCAGGGGGCTTTGGAAACACCATATATTTT.